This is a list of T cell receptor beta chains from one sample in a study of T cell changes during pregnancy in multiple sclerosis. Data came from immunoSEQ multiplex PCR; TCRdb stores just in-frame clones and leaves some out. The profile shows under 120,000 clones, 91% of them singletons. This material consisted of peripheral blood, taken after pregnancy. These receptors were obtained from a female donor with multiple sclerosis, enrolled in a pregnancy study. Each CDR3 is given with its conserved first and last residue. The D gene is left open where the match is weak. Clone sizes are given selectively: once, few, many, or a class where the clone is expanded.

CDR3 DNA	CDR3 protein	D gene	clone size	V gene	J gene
TGTGCCAGTAGCCGAATGGGCCAGGGCGACACTGAAGCTTTCTTT	CASSRMGQGDTEAFF	-	-	TRBV19	TRBJ1-1
TGTGCCAGCATCGACGGGGGGGCTGTCTTCGAGCAGTACTTC	CASIDGGAVFEQYF	TRBD2	-	TRBV6-6	TRBJ2-7
TGTGCCAGCAAGGGGTTGGGTGGCTACACCTTC	CASKGLGGYTF	-	-	TRBV19	TRBJ1-2
TGTGCCAGCAGCCCGGCGGGTGTGGAAAAACTGTTTTTT	CASSPAGVEKLFF	-	-	TRBV11-2	TRBJ1-4
TGTGCCAGCAGCTTAGCGGGCTCCTACAATGAGCAGTTCTTC	CASSLAGSYNEQFF	-	-	TRBV5-8	TRBJ2-1
TGTGCCACCAGCCCAACAGAAATTACAGGGGGCAAGGACACTGAAGCTTTCTTT	CATSPTEITGGKDTEAFF	TRBD1	-	TRBV15	TRBJ1-1
TGCGCCAGCAGCTCCTCCGCGGGGCCCTCCTACGAGCAGTACTTC	CASSSSAGPSYEQYF	-	-	TRBV5-1	TRBJ2-7
TGTGCCAGTAGCACAACAGGGGCCCGCACAGATACGCAGTATTTT	CASSTTGARTDTQYF	TRBD1	once	TRBV19	TRBJ2-3
TGTGCCAGCAGTTACGACAGGGGGCCTAACACTGAAGCTTTCTTT	CASSYDRGPNTEAFF	TRBD1	-	TRBV6-5	TRBJ1-1
TGTGCCAGCAGCTTAGATGGGGGGGGCCCCCTTATAAATCGGGAGCAGTACTTC	CASSLDGGGPLINREQYF	-	-	TRBV7-6	TRBJ2-7
TGTGCCAGCTCCCAGGCAGGGCGCGCGAACACCGGGGAGCTGTTTTTT	CASSQAGRANTGELFF	-	once	TRBV18	TRBJ2-2
TGTGCCAGCAGCCCCGGACCGGACAGGATTCCCTACGAGCAGTACTTC	CASSPGPDRIPYEQYF	TRBD1	once	TRBV14	TRBJ2-7
TGTGCCAGCAGCTACGGACAGGCCGACGAGCAGTACTTC	CASSYGQADEQYF	TRBD1	-	TRBV7-3	TRBJ2-7
TGTGCCAGTAGTAACCAGGAAAGGCCGTTGACCGGGGAGCTGTTTTTT	CASSNQERPLTGELFF	-	-	TRBV19	TRBJ2-2
TGTGCCAGCAGCTTGGAGCGGAACACTGAAGCTTTCTTT	CASSLERNTEAFF	-	-	TRBV5-6	TRBJ1-1
TGTGCCAGCAACCCCAGGCTGCCCAATCAGCCCCAGCATTTT	CASNPRLPNQPQHF	-	-	TRBV6-1	TRBJ1-5
TGTGCCAGTAGTAAAGACAGGAGCAATCAGCCCCAGCATTTT	CASSKDRSNQPQHF	-	-	TRBV19	TRBJ1-5
TGTGCCAGCAGTTACTCACCCCCAGGGTGGAATGAGCAGTTCTTC	CASSYSPPGWNEQFF	-	-	TRBV6-5	TRBJ2-1
TGTGCCACCAGCAGAGATCAGGAGGGATCACCCCTCCACTTT	CATSRDQEGSPLHF	-	-	TRBV15	TRBJ1-6
TGTGCCAGCAGCCAGACACTGAACACTGAAGCTTTCTTT	CASSQTLNTEAFF	-	-	TRBV5-6	TRBJ1-1
TGCAGCGTGAAAATAGACAGAAATTCCTACGAGCAGTACTTC	CSVKIDRNSYEQYF	-	-	TRBV29-1	TRBJ2-7
TGTGCCAGCAGCTTGGAAGCGGTAAGCTCCTACGAGCAGTACTTC	CASSLEAVSSYEQYF	-	-	TRBV5-4	TRBJ2-7
TGTGCCAGCAGCTCTACTAGCGGGGGGGCCCACGAGCAGTACTTC	CASSSTSGGAHEQYF	TRBD2	-	TRBV7-9	TRBJ2-7
TGTGCCAGCAGCTTAGGCGGACAGGGCGAGCAGTACTTC	CASSLGGQGEQYF	TRBD1	-	TRBV7-6	TRBJ2-7
TGTGCCAGCAGCGTGAGACAGGGGTTCGACACTGAAGCTTTCTTT	CASSVRQGFDTEAFF	TRBD1	once	TRBV9	TRBJ1-1
TGTGCCAGCAGCCCTGTCGGGGGGCGGGCTAGCACAGATACGCAGTATTTT	CASSPVGGRASTDTQYF	-	-	TRBV7-8	TRBJ2-3
TGTGCCACCAGCAGGGACACTGGCACTTACAATGAGCAGTTCTTC	CATSRDTGTYNEQFF	-	-	TRBV15	TRBJ2-1
TGTGCCAGCAGTTACTGGGCCGGGACAGGGACGTCACCCCTCCACTTT	CASSYWAGTGTSPLHF	TRBD1	-	TRBV6-6	TRBJ1-6
TGTGCCAGCAGCTTGTTCACAGGAAGGGAAGCTTTCTTT	CASSLFTGREAFF	-	-	TRBV5-4	TRBJ1-1